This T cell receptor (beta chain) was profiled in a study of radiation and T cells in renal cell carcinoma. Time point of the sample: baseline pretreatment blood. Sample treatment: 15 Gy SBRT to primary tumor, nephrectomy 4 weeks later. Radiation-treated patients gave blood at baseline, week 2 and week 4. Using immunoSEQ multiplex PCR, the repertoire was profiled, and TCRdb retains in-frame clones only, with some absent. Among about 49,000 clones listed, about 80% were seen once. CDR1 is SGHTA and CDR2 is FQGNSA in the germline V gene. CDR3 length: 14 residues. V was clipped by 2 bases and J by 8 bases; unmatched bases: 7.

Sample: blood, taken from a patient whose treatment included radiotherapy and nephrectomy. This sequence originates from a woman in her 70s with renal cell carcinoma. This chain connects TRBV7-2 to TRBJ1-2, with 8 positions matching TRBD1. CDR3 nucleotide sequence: TGTGCCAGCAGCTTAACCCTGACAGGGGACGGCTACACCTTC. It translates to CASSLTLTGDGYTF.